The clone carrying this T cell receptor beta chain turned up a few times. Its antigen is as yet unknown. This record belongs to a study of T cell responses to AZD1222 COVID-19 vaccine. Study-wide background: Second-dose recipients at about 4 or about 12 weeks were treated as one pooled group. Study-wide results and caveats: The study identified only six AZD1222 recipients as seropositive at baseline. Clonal diversity was possibly underestimated, and the donors were mostly white British, with more females.

Germline CDR1 is MNHEY and CDR2 is SVGEGT. Trimming left V 6 bases short and J 1 base short, with 15 bases between. The CDR3 has 15 residues. Generated by immunoSEQ multiplex PCR, the TCRdb table keeps only in-frame clones and is missing some. The sample shows roughly 120,000 clones, 70% to 85% of them seen only once. The chain recombines TRBV6-2 or TRBV6-3 with TRBJ1-2, with a possible D match to TRBD1 (6 bases). The receptor comes from an adult in good health. The starting material was peripheral blood, obtained on day 0 of AZD1222 vaccination. Here the CDR3 reads CASSRYRDINYGYTF. The CDR3 DNA is TGTGCCAGCAGCCGATACCGGGACATTAACTATGGCTACACCTTC.